Shown below are 14 T cell receptor beta chains from a single sample sequenced in a study of Tregs in tolerant kidney transplant recipients. Method: immunoSEQ multiplex PCR; TCRdb's copy keeps in-frame clones and lacks some. The table lists 5,000 to 6,500 clones, around 91% of them singletons. These TCRs are of unknown antigen specificity. The sequencing here drew on Tregs from blood cultured with allogeneic cells, taken before the transplant. These receptors all stem from a human patient who received a combined kidney and bone marrow transplant.

The V gene is TRBV7-2, the J gene TRBJ2-3; 7 positions match TRBD2. CDR3 length: 14 residues. The V and J ends lost 6 bases and 5 bases, in that order; junction bases with no gene match: 8. Germline lookup yields CDR1 SGHTA and CDR2 FQGNSA. CDR3 amino acids: CASSPSTSQDTQYF. CDR3 bases: TGTGCCAGCAGTCCCTCGACTAGCCAAGATACGCAGTATTTT.

The chain combines TRBV10-2 with TRBJ1-2, with D possibly being TRBD1 (6 bases). Germline lookup yields CDR1 WSHSY and CDR2 SAAADI. The CDR3 is 13 residues long. The germline V and J ends were trimmed by 7 bases and 3 bases, with 12 bases remaining between them. The CDR3 spells CASTPDRYYGYTF. The CDR3 nucleotides are TGCGCCAGCACCCCGGACAGATACTATGGCTACACCTTC.

This sequence joins TRBV5-1 and TRBJ1-1, with D maybe TRBD1 (5 bases). This CDR3 has 15 amino acids. Germline CDR1 is SGHRS and CDR2 is YFSETQ. V lost 4 bases and J lost 3, with 16 bases in between. The CDR3 sequence: CASSLPSGPDTEAFF. CDR3 nucleotides: TGCGCCAGCAGCCTTCCGTCGGGACCCGACACTGAAGCTTTCTTT.

This chain uses TRBV9 with TRBJ2-1; D ambiguous. Per the germline V gene, CDR1 is SGDLS and CDR2 is YYNGEE. The CDR3 totals 14 residues. V was clipped by 4 bases and J by 0 bases, with 8 bases between them. CDR3 amino acids: CASSKWSSYNEQFF. CDR3 bases: TGTGCCAGCAGCAAATGGAGCTCCTACAATGAGCAGTTCTTC.

The gene calls are TRBV7-2 and TRBJ2-3; D unclear. V was pared by 0 bases and J by 3 bases, with 13 bases between. CDR3 size: 16 residues. Germline V gene sequence: CDR1 SGHTA, CDR2 FQGNSA. The DNA of the CDR3 is TGTGCCAGCAGCTTAGCACAGCTCCTAGGGACAGATACGCAGTATTTT. As protein: CASSLAQLLGTDTQYF.

The V and J genes are TRBV28 and TRBJ2-7; 9 nucleotides match TRBD2. This CDR3 has 15 residues. Trimming removed 4 bases from V and 3 bases from J; junction bases left unmatched: 7. CDR1 is MDHEN and CDR2 is SYDVKM in the germline V gene. The CDR3 DNA sequence: TGTGCCAGCAGTTACTCTAGCGGGGTGATCTACGAGCAGTACTTC. Amino acid sequence: CASSYSSGVIYEQYF. The entire variable domain, with the rest obtained from reference TRBV28 and TRBJ2-7, is as follows: DVKVTQSSRYLVKRTGEKVFLECVQDMDHENMFWYRQDPGLGLRLIYFSYDVKMKEKGDIPEGYSVSREKKERFSLILESASTNQTSMYLCASSYSSGVIYEQYFGPGTRLTVT.

The rearrangement links TRBV19 to TRBJ2-7; 14 nucleotides agree with TRBD2. V shed 5 bases, J shed 4 bases, and the junction held 13 bases outside the gene matches. The germline gives CDR1 LNHDA, CDR2 SQIVND (reference sequence). CDR3 length equals 18 residues. CDR3 DNA: TGTGCCAGTAGTGCGGGACTAGCGGGAGTAGTGCACAAGTACGAGCAGTACTTC. Translating it yields CASSAGLAGVVHKYEQYF.

This clone was seen only once. The V gene is TRBV19, the J gene TRBJ2-7; 10 bases agree with TRBD1. Per the germline V gene, CDR1 is LNHDA and CDR2 is SQIVND (reference sequence). This CDR3 has 16 residues. V gave up 5 bases and J gave up 5 bases; unmatched junction bases: 12. This CDR3 reads CASSPHAGTGVDEQYF. The CDR3 DNA is TGTGCCAGTAGTCCCCATGCTGGGACAGGGGTGGACGAGCAGTACTTC.

This chain links TRBV5-4 with TRBJ2-1, with D possibly matching TRBD2 (6 bases). Trimming removed 4 bases at V and 4 bases at J, with 15 bases between. CDR3 length: 15 residues. Germline lookup yields CDR1 SGHNT and CDR2 YYREEE (reference sequence). CDR3 in amino acids: CASSPGESPYNEQFF. The CDR3 DNA sequence: TGTGCCAGCAGCCCGGGGGAGTCCCCTTACAATGAGCAGTTCTTC.

The chain couples TRBV2 to TRBJ1-2; the D gene is possibly TRBD1 (6 bases). The length of the CDR3 is 15 residues. Trimming stripped 4 bases from V and 5 bases from J, with 17 bases between. From germline, CDR1 is SNHLY and CDR2 FYNNEI. The CDR3 DNA reads TGTGCCAGCAGTGGGTCCGGGGGCAGGGCATATGGCTACACCTTC. It codes for CASSGSGGRAYGYTF.

This sequence joins TRBV19 and TRBJ2-1; perhaps TRBD2 as D (5 bases). V lost 1 base and J lost 6, with 13 bases in between. Germline assignment: CDR1 LNHDA and CDR2 SQIVND (reference sequence). The CDR3 has 15 amino acids. This CDR3 is CASSIGNSDGNEQFF. The CDR3 DNA is TGTGCCAGTAGTATAGGGAATAGCGACGGCAATGAGCAGTTCTTC.

The chain carries TRBV7-9 and TRBJ1-1, with 7 bases fitting TRBD1. Germline loops: CDR1 SEHNR, CDR2 FQNEAQ (reference sequence). The length of the CDR3 is 12 residues. V lost 5 bases, J lost 6 bases, and 3 bases stayed unmatched. The CDR3 sequence: CASSQQGAEAFF. In DNA form, the CDR3 reads TGTGCCAGCAGCCAGCAGGGGGCTGAAGCTTTCTTT.

This chain links TRBV11-1 with TRBJ2-7; maybe TRBD1 (5 bases). Germline V CDR1 and CDR2: SGHAT, FQDESV (reference sequence). The CDR3 spans 12 residues. Between the trimmed V and J ends, which lost 2 bases and 6 bases, there was a span of 8 bases. CDR3 amino acids: CASSLQGGEQYF. The CDR3 DNA is TGTGCCAGCAGCTTACAGGGTGGCGAGCAGTACTTC.

The chain joins TRBV11-2 to TRBJ2-5, with D uncertain. The CDR3 is made up of 12 amino acids. Germline CDR1 SGHAT, CDR2 FQNNGV. With 1 base removed from V and 7 bases from J, the gap between germline ends came to 7 bases. CDR3 region: CASSLVPGTQYF. In nucleotides, the CDR3 is TGTGCCAGCAGCTTAGTCCCCGGGACCCAGTACTTC. The full variable domain, with the rest looked up from reference TRBV11-2 and TRBJ2-5, is EAGVAQSPRYKIIEKRQSVAFWCNPISGHATLYWYQQILGQGPKLLIQFQNNGVVDDSQLPKDRFSAERLKGVDSTLKIQPAKLEDSAVYLCASSLVPGTQYFGPGTRLLVL.